The rows below give T cell receptor beta chains drawn from one sample of a study of breast tumors, draining lymph nodes, adjacent tissues. In TCRdb, the multiplex PCR reads were re-called with MiXCR into one record per CDR3 protein. Among 200,000 to 300,000 distinct CDR3 sequences, 30% were seen once, and the ten largest hold over 0.95%. Sequenced input: axillary lymph node tissue. All receptors come from a female donor with breast cancer. Some clones in this sample may be carry-over from other donors' samples. CDR3s include the opening cysteine and the closing phenylalanine or tryptophan. A D gene is named only where the DNA matches it firmly. Clone size appears in some rows only: once, few, many, or a class for an expanded clone.

J,size,D,V,DNA,CDR3
TRBJ1-2,many,-,TRBV6-5,TGTGCCAGCAGTTACTCGACGGGGAACTATGGCTACACCTTC,CASSYSTGNYGYTF
TRBJ1-2,many,-,TRBV7-9,TGTGCCAGCAGCTCAGGATTCTATGGCTACACCTTC,CASSSGFYGYTF
TRBJ1-4,-,-,TRBV2,TGTGCCAGCAACTCGCGCGGGGGGCTTAGTGGGGAAAAACTGTTTTTT,CASNSRGGLSGEKLFF
TRBJ2-5,-,-,TRBV10-3,TGTGCCATCAGTCGGGGACAAGATAGCAATCAGCCCCAGTACTTC,CAISRGQDSNQPQYF
TRBJ2-5,many,TRBD2,TRBV14,TGTGCCAGCAGCCCTAGGACTAGCGGGAGGGCGGAGACCCAGTACTTC,CASSPRTSGRAETQYF
TRBJ2-3,many,TRBD2,TRBV4-2,TGTGCCAGCAGCCAAGAGTCGGCTAGCGGATACACAGATACGCAGTATTTT,CASSQESASGYTDTQYF
TRBJ2-3,-,TRBD2,TRBV15,TGTGCCACCAGCAGAGATCATTTGGCGGGAGGTACAGATACGCAGTATTTT,CATSRDHLAGGTDTQYF
TRBJ2-3,many,TRBD2,TRBV19,TGTGCCAGTAGTATCGAGACTAGCGGGATTAAAGATACGCAGTATTTT,CASSIETSGIKDTQYF
TRBJ1-1,-,-,TRBV19,TGTGCCAGTAGTATCCGACAAGGAGGTGAAGCTTTCTTT,CASSIRQGGEAFF
TRBJ2-3,many,TRBD2,TRBV11-2,TGTGCCAGCAGCCCTATACGGGGAGGGCCCACAGATACGCAGTATTTT,CASSPIRGGPTDTQYF
TRBJ2-1,-,-,TRBV24-1,TGTGCCACCAGTGACCTCTTGGAGTCCTACAATGAGCAGTTCTTC,CATSDLLESYNEQFF
TRBJ1-2,many,-,TRBV6-1,TGTGCCAGCAGTGAAGCAGGGGCTTACTATGGCTACACCTTC,CASSEAGAYYGYTF
TRBJ2-1,-,TRBD2,TRBV28,TGTGCCAGCAGCTCTACCGGGACTATCTACAATGAGCAGTTCTTC,CASSSTGTIYNEQFF
TRBJ2-1,-,-,TRBV6-2/TRBV6-3,TGTGCCAGCAGTTGGGGGGCGTCCTACAATGAGCAGTTCTTC,CASSWGASYNEQFF
TRBJ2-3,many,-,TRBV15,TGTGCCACCAGCGGGGGACATCTCACAGATACGCAGTATTTT,CATSGGHLTDTQYF
TRBJ1-3,-,-,TRBV12-5,TGTGCCAGCAGTTCTAGCGGGAGGGCCTCTGGAAACACCATATATTTT,CASSSSGRASGNTIYF
TRBJ2-5,many,-,TRBV11-2,TGTGCCAGCAGCTTGTGGAGTGAGACCCAGTACTTC,CASSLWSETQYF
TRBJ2-7,few,TRBD2,TRBV4-1,TGCGCCAGCAGCCAACCCCTAAGGGGAGGGACCTACGAGCAGTACTTC,CASSQPLRGGTYEQYF
TRBJ1-1,-,-,TRBV7-3,TGTGCCAGCAGCTTAACGGGGGGGGAAGCTTTCTTT,CASSLTGGEAFF
TRBJ2-1,many,-,TRBV4-2,TGTGCCAGCAGCCAAGGGGAAGTGTCGGTCGAGCAGTTCTTC,CASSQGEVSVEQFF
TRBJ1-5,many,TRBD1,TRBV12-3/TRBV12-4,TGTGCCAGCAGTTTAGACAGGGGAGGTGGTCAGCCCCAGCATTTT,CASSLDRGGGQPQHF
TRBJ1-6,many,-,TRBV10-3,TGTGCCATCAGTGAGGAGTACAATTCACCCCTCCACTTT,CAISEEYNSPLHF
TRBJ2-3,-,-,TRBV20-1,TGCAGTGCTAGATGGACTACAGATACGCGGTATTTT,CSARWTTDTRYF
TRBJ2-3,few,-,TRBV28,TGTGCCAGCAGAGGCACAGATACGCAGTATTTT,CASRGTDTQYF
TRBJ1-5,-,TRBD1,TRBV10-3,TGTGCCATCAACGGACAGGGCCGGGGGGCTCAGCCCCAGCATTTT,CAINGQGRGAQPQHF
TRBJ2-5,many,-,TRBV11-2,TGTGCCAGCAGCTTAGTGCCACTCCAAGAGACCCAGTACTTC,CASSLVPLQETQYF
TRBJ2-3,-,TRBD2,TRBV20-1,TGCAGTGCTAATAGACTAGCGGGAGTAGGGGATACGCAGTATTTT,CSANRLAGVGDTQYF
TRBJ2-7,-,-,TRBV20-1,TGCAGTGCTAGAGTTTTGGCGGCAGTACACTACGAGCAGTACTTC,CSARVLAAVHYEQYF
TRBJ1-5,many,-,TRBV19,TGTGCCAGTAGTATGGGAAGGGGGGTGTGGTTGGATCAGCCCCAGCATTTT,CASSMGRGVWLDQPQHF
TRBJ2-7,many,TRBD2,TRBV19,TGTGCCAGTAGCCCCTTGGCTAGCGGCTCCTACGAGCAGTACTTC,CASSPLASGSYEQYF
TRBJ2-5,once,-,TRBV5-4,TGTGCCAGCAGCCTGACGGTTCGGCATGAGACCCAGCACTTC,CASSLTVRHETQHF
TRBJ2-5,many,-,TRBV7-2,TGTGCCAGCAGCTTATCAGGGCCGATGGAGACCCAGTACTTC,CASSLSGPMETQYF
TRBJ2-7,many,TRBD1,TRBV11-3,TGTGCCAGCAGCTTAACAGGGGATCTCGAGCAGTACTTC,CASSLTGDLEQYF
TRBJ2-2,many,-,TRBV11-2,TGTGCCAGCAGCTGGCAGGGACACTACACCGGGGAGCTGTTTTTT,CASSWQGHYTGELFF
TRBJ2-7,few,TRBD2,TRBV6-1,TGTGCCACCGCGGGACTAGCGGGAGCCTACGAGCAGTACTTC,CATAGLAGAYEQYF
TRBJ2-1,-,-,TRBV30,TGTGCCTGGAGTCTGTCCTACAATGAGCAGTTCTTC,CAWSLSYNEQFF
TRBJ2-7,many,-,TRBV20-1,TGCAGTGCTCACCTAGCGCCTTACTACGAGCAGTACTTC,CSAHLAPYYEQYF
TRBJ2-7,many,TRBD2,TRBV2,TGTGCCAGCAGTGAAACCCTAGCGGGAGATCACGAGCAGTACTTC,CASSETLAGDHEQYF
TRBJ2-2,many,TRBD2,TRBV11-2,TGTGCCAGCAGCTTGGGGACTAGCGGGAGACGTCTGAACACCGGGGAGCTGTTTTTT,CASSLGTSGRRLNTGELFF
TRBJ2-7,-,TRBD2,TRBV29-1,TGCAGCGGCACGGGACTAGCGGGTAGCTCCTACGAGCAGTACTTC,CSGTGLAGSSYEQYF
TRBJ2-5,-,-,TRBV20-1,TGCAGTGCTAGAGATCTAAAACACGGGGGGACAGAAGAGACCCAGTACTTC,CSARDLKHGGTEETQYF
TRBJ1-2,many,-,TRBV7-2,TGTGCCAGCAGCTTAGAACAGGGTGGCTACACCTTC,CASSLEQGGYTF
TRBJ1-1,few,TRBD1,TRBV7-6,TGTGCCAGCAGCTCCACAGGGGCTGAAGCTTTCTTT,CASSSTGAEAFF
TRBJ1-5,once,-,TRBV20-1,TGCAGTGCTAGAGAGGCAAATGGGGAAGGGCAGCCCCAGCATTTT,CSAREANGEGQPQHF
TRBJ1-2,-,-,TRBV27,TGTGCCAGCAGCCGGAGGGGTTACACCTTC,CASSRRGYTF
TRBJ2-2,many,TRBD2,TRBV10-3,TGTGCCATCAGTGAGGCCCCAGCGGGGGAGATGAACACCGGGGAGCTGTTTTTT,CAISEAPAGEMNTGELFF
TRBJ2-5,many,TRBD1,TRBV7-9,TGTGCCAGCAGCTTAGGGGACAGGGTACAAGAGACCCAGTACTTC,CASSLGDRVQETQYF
TRBJ2-7,-,-,TRBV27,TGTGCCAGCAGTCCCAGGCCACAGTACGAGCAGTACTTC,CASSPRPQYEQYF
TRBJ2-1,many,-,TRBV10-3,TGTGCCATCAATGAGTCAGGTCATGAGCAGTTCTTC,CAINESGHEQFF
TRBJ2-1,-,-,TRBV7-2,TGTGCCAGCAGCTTGGGGGGTTTTCACTCCTACAATGAGCAGTCCTTC,CASSLGGFHSYNEQSF
TRBJ1-5,-,TRBD1,TRBV7-3,TGTGCCAGCAGCTCTAGACAGGGATGGGGCAGGCAGCCCCAGCATTTT,CASSSRQGWGRQPQHF
TRBJ1-3,many,TRBD1,TRBV5-8,TGTGCCAGCAGCTCCCTGGACAGGGAAAACACCATATATTTT,CASSSLDRENTIYF
TRBJ2-2,many,-,TRBV20-1,TGCAGTGCTAGAGATGTGGCAGGGATCAACACCGGGGAGCTGTTTTTT,CSARDVAGINTGELFF
TRBJ2-7,-,TRBD1,TRBV3-1,TGTGCCAGCAGCCCCCCCGGGACAGGGTGGGAGCAGTACTTC,CASSPPGTGWEQYF
TRBJ1-4,-,-,TRBV29-1,TGCAGCGTTGAAGGGGAAGGGGGTGAAAAACTGTTTTTT,CSVEGEGGEKLFF
TRBJ1-1,-,-,TRBV9,TGTGCCAGCAGGAGGGGGATTCAGAACACTGAAGCTTGCTTT,CASRRGIQNTEACF
TRBJ2-1,-,TRBD2,TRBV9,TGTGCCAGCAGCGTAGCTGGCGGGAGGGCCCTAACCTACAATGAGCGGTTCTTC,CASSVAGGRALTYNERFF
TRBJ2-7,many,TRBD2,TRBV7-2,TGTGCCAGCAGCTTGCCCCCTGGCGGGAGCTACTACGAGCAGTACTTC,CASSLPPGGSYYEQYF
TRBJ1-4,-,-,TRBV27,TGTGCCAGCAGCGTACACGCCTATAGCGCGGGGAAACTGTTTTTT,CASSVHAYSAGKLFF